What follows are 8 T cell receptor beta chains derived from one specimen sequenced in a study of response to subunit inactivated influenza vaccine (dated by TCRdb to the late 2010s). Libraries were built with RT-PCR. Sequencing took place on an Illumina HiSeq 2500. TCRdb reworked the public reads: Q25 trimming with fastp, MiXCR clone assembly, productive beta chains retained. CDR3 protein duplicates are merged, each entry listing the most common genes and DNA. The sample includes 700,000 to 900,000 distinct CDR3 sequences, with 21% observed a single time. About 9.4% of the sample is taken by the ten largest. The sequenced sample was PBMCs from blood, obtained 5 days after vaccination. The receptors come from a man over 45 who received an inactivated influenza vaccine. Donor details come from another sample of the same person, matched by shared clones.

CDR3: CASSTGGIRYGYTF. The DNA of the CDR3 is TGTGCCAGCTCCACCGGGGGTATCCGCTATGGCTACACCTTC. The rearrangement joins TRBV6-2 or TRBV6-3 to TRBJ1-2, with D possibly being TRBD1 (5 bases). The CDR3 loop spans 14 amino acids. V was pared by 8 bases and J by 4 bases, with 17 bases between. Germline lookup yields CDR1 MNHEY and CDR2 SVGEGT.

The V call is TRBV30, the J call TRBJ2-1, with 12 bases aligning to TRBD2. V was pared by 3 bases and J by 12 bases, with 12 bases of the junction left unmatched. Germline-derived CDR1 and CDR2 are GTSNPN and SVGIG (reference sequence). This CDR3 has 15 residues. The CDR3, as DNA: TGTGCCTGGAGCCGGACTAGCGGGAACCCCTTGGGGCAGTTCTTC. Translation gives CAWSRTSGNPLGQFF.

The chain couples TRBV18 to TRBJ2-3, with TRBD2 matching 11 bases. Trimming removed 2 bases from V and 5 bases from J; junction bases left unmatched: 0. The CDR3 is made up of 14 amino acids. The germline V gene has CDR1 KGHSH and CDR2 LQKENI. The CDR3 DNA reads TGTGCCAGCTCACCAACTAGCGGGAGAGATACGCAGTATTTT. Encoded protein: CASSPTSGRDTQYF.

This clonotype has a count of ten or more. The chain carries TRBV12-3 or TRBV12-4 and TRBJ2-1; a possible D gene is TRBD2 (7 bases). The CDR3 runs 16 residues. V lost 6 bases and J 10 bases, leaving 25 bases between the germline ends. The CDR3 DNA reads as TGTGCCAGCAGGGCGCTAGGGGGGGGCCCTGTTTTCGAGCAGTTCTTC. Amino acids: CASRALGGGPVFEQFF.

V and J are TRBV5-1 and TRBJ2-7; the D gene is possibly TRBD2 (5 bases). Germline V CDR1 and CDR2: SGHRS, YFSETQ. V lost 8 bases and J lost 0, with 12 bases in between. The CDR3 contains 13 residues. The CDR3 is CASRTGNSYEQYF. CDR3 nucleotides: TGCGCCAGTAGGACTGGTAACTCCTACGAGCAGTACTTC. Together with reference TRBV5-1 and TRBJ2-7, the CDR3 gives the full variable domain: KAGVTQTPRYLIKTRGQQVTLSCSPISGHRSVSWYQQTPGQGLQFLFEYFSETQRNKGNFPGRFSGRQFSNSRSEMNVSTLELGDSALYLCASRTGNSYEQYFGPGTRLTVT.

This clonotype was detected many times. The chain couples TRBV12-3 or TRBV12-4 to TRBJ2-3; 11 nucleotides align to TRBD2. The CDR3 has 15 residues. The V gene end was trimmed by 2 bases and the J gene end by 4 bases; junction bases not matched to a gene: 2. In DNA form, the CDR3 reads TGTGCCAGCAGTTTAACTAGCGGGAGTTCAGATACGCAGTATTTT. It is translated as CASSLTSGSSDTQYF.

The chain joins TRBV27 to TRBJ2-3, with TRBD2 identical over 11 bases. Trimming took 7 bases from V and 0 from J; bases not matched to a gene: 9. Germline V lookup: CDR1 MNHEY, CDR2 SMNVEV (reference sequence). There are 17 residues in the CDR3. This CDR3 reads CASKTSGSYSSTDTQYF. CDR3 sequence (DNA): TGTGCCAGCAAAACTAGCGGGAGTTACTCTAGCACAGATACGCAGTATTTT.

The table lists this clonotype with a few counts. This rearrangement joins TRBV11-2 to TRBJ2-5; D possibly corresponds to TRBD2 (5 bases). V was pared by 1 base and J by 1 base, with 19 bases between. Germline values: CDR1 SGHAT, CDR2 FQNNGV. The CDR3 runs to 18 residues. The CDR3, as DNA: TGTGCCAGCAGCTTAGTCAGCGGAACTACGAGCTTCCAAGAGACCCAGTACTTC. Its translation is CASSLVSGTTSFQETQYF.